This T cell receptor (beta chain) was documented in a study of shared T cell receptors in the human thymus. Sequenced by immunoSEQ multiplex PCR; TCRdb stores in-frame clones only, minus some. The table records roughly 560,000 clones, approximately 80% of them present only once. The germline gives CDR1 SGHVS, CDR2 FQNEAQ. This CDR3 has 16 residues. V lost 0 bases, J lost 3 bases, and 1 base stayed unmatched. These same data were also listed under a study on human thymus T cells. From that report: The people who donated were healthy Finnish babies having corrective surgery for congenital heart defects. Thymus specimens were resections from corrective heart surgery. It looked as if thymic and blood repertoires used V and J genes in a biased way. Related work found strong thymic repertoire overlap between unrelated individuals.

The chain is built from TRBV7-8 and TRBJ2-1; 11 bases agree with TRBD2. The clonotype originates from a boy under two years old with a congenital heart defect. Sequences were obtained from thymocytes. The CDR3 DNA reads TGTGCCAGCAGCTTAGCAGGGACTAGCGGCTACAATGAGCAGTTCTTC. It specifies CASSLAGTSGYNEQFF.